Below, one T cell receptor beta chain is given with its context. Its antigen is undetermined. The assay was immunoSEQ multiplex PCR, and TCRdb's table has in-frame clones only and misses some. The sample lists some 86,000 clones, more than 75% occurring once. The data were taken from a study of T cell responses to AZD1222 COVID-19 vaccine. The study's findings and limits: Repertoires in all cases were sampled only once the peak T cell response had passed. Donors in the cohort were predominantly white British and more often female, and clonal diversity was possibly underestimated.

Deletions cut 9 bases from V and 0 bases from J, with 11 bases between. There are 14 residues in the CDR3. The germline CDR1 and CDR2 sequences are SNHLY and FYNNEI. The specimen comprised peripheral blood, sampled on day 0 of AZD1222 vaccination. The TCR comes from an adult in good health. This chain links TRBV2 with TRBJ2-2; tentatively, D is TRBD1 or TRBD2 (5 bases each). DNA of the CDR3: TGTGCCAGTTCGAGGGACGCGAACACCGGGGAGCTGTTTTTT. Translated: CASSRDANTGELFF. The full variable domain, with the rest looked up from reference TRBV2 and TRBJ2-2, is EPEVTQTPSHQVTQMGQEVILRCVPISNHLYFYWYRQILGQKVEFLVSFYNNEISEKSEIFDDQFSVERPDGSNFTLKIRSTKLEDSAMYFCASSRDANTGELFFGEGSRLTVL.